This T cell receptor beta chain came from a study of T-cell reconstitution after alpha-beta-depleted transplantation in children. Points from the study as a whole: Surviving recipient cells, namely T cells and thymic progenitors, were the source of high day-60 TCRbeta diversity in some patients. T-cell numbers and diversity, one year after transplant, stemmed largely from T cells that were newly produced.

This clonotype was picked up a small number of times. Its specificity is not known. Per germline, CDR1 SGHRS and CDR2 YFSETQ. The CDR3 has 13 residues. Trimming cost V 5 bases and J 7 bases, with 13 bases left between them. For TCRbeta, the library was prepared with unique molecular identifiers. TCRdb re-derived calls from the PCR reads in MiXCR, one entry per CDR3 protein. In the table there are 530,000 or so distinct CDR3 sequences, 25% to 30% of which are singletons. The starting material was PBMCs, obtained before TCRalphabeta/CD19-depleted stem cell transplant. This clonotype was sampled from a boy in the first two years of life with Wiskott-Aldrich syndrome, due to receive a stem cell transplant. The rearrangement uses TRBV5-1 and TRBJ2-1, with D tentatively TRBD1 (5 bases). The CDR3 DNA sequence: TGCGCCAGCAGACAGGTCGGCGGTAATGAGCAGTTCTTC. Translation gives CASRQVGGNEQFF.